This record concerns one T cell receptor (beta chain) sequence. Its antigen is unknown. V shed 2 bases and J shed 2 bases, with 17 bases lying between them. CDR1 and CDR2 from the germline V gene are KGHDR and SFDVKD. This CDR3 is 17 amino acids long. The data are from a study of blood T cells in healthy people across ages. Study-level findings and limits: The study found more naive CD4+ cells and higher diversity in long-lived than aged donors.

With a J-beta primer mix and a sample-barcoded 5' primer, a second PCR ran about 7 to 11 cycles. A template-switch adaptor with 12 random nucleotides tagged each cDNA molecule. CDR3-containing paired-end reads numbering at least 2.5 million came from each sample. TCRdb processed the 5' RACE reads anew with MiXCR; each CDR3 protein has one entry. Altogether 750,000 to 950,000 distinct CDR3 sequences are present, about 53% being singletons, with the ten largest covering 41%. The people who gave samples were healthy Caucasians from Russia, aged roughly 6 to 90. The V gene is TRBV24-1, the J gene TRBJ2-5, with D possibly matching TRBD1 (6 bases). The sample taken for sequencing was blood. The sequence was obtained from a man older than 75 in good health. CDR3 nucleotides: TGTGCCACCAGTGATTCACCCTTATTGGGACAACAAGAGACCCAGTACTTC. Encoded protein: CATSDSPLLGQQETQYF.